This note documents a single T cell receptor beta chain sequence. The antigen is unknown. The sample comes from a study of T-cell reconstitution after alpha-beta-depleted transplantation in children. Broader study findings: At around two months after transplant, the alpha-beta T cells were reportedly derived from several hundred expanded clones that came from non-depleted graft cells. It was surviving recipient T cells and thymic progenitors that gave some patients high TCRbeta diversity at day 60. T-cell counts and diversity were attributed mostly to newly produced T cells one year after transplant.

The TCRbeta library incorporated unique molecular identifiers. TCRdb redid the calling of the PCR reads with MiXCR, one entry per CDR3 protein. The profile shows hundreds of thousands of distinct CDR3 sequences, around 15% of them singletons. The CDR3 is 18 residues long. Trimming shortened V by 4 bases and J by 0 bases, and 17 bases separated the two germline ends. Germline V gene lookup returns CDR1 SGHRS and CDR2 YFSETQ. The receptor was isolated from a boy younger than two who had a stem cell transplant for Wiskott-Aldrich syndrome, so the T cells may come from the graft donor. Sequenced material: PBMCs, mostly from graft donor cells, taken 360 days after TCRalphabeta/CD19-depleted stem cell transplant. This sequence joins TRBV5-1 and TRBJ2-6; tentative D call: TRBD1 (6 bases). In nucleotides, the CDR3 is TGCGCCAGCAGCCTATTACAGGGAGTGGGCTCTGGGGCCAACGTCCTGACTTTC. Its protein product is CASSLLQGVGSGANVLTF.